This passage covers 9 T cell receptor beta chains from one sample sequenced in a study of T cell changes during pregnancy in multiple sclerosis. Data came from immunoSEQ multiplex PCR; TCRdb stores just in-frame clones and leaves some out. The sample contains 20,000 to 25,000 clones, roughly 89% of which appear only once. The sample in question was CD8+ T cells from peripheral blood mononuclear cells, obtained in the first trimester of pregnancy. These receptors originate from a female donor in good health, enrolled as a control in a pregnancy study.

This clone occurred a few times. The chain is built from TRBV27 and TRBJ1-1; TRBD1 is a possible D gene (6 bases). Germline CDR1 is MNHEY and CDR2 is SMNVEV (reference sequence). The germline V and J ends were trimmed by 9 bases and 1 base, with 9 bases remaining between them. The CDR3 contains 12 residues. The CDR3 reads CASRGGNTEAFF. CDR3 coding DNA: TGTGCCAGTAGAGGGGGGAACACTGAAGCTTTCTTT.

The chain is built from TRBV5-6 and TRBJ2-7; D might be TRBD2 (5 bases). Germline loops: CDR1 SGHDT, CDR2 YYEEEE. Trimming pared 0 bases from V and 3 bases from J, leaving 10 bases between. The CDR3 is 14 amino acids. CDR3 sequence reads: CASSLGAGGYEQYF. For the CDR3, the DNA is TGTGCCAGCAGCTTGGGTGCAGGAGGCTACGAGCAGTACTTC.

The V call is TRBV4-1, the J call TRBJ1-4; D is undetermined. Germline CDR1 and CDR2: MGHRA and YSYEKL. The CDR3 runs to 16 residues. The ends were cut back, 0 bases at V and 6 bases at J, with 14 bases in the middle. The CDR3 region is CASSQDFARRHEKLFF. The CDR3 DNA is TGCGCCAGCAGCCAAGATTTTGCGAGGCGGCATGAAAAACTGTTTTTT.

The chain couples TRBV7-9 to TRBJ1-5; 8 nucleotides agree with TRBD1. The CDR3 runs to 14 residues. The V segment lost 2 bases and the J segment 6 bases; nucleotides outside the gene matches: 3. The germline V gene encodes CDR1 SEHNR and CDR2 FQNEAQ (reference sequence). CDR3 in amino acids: CASSLSGGIQPQHF. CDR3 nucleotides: TGTGCCAGCAGCTTATCAGGGGGCATTCAGCCCCAGCATTTT.

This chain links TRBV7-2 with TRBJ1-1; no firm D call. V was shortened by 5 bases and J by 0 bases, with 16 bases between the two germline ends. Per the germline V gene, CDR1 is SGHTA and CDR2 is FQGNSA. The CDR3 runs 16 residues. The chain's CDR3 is CASSLFLPVMNTEAFF. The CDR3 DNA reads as TGTGCCAGCAGCCTTTTTCTCCCCGTAATGAACACTGAAGCTTTCTTT.

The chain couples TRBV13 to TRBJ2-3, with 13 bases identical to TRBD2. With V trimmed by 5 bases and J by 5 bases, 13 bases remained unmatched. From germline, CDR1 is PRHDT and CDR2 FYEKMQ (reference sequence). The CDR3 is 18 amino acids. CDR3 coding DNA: TGTGCCAGCAGCGCGACGGGACTAGCGGGGCGCTCAAGAGATACGCAGTATTTT. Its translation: CASSATGLAGRSRDTQYF.

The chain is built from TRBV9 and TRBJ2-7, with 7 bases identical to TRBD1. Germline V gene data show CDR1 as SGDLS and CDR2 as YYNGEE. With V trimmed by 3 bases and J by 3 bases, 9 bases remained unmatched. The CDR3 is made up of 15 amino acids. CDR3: CASSDRDSPFYEQYF. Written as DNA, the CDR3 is TGTGCCAGCAGCGACCGGGACAGCCCTTTCTACGAGCAGTACTTC.

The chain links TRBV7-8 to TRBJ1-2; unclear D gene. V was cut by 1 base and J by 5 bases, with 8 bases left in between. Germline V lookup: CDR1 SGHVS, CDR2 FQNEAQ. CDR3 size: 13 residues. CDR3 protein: CASSLDPGYGYTF. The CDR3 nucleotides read TGTGCCAGCAGCTTAGACCCGGGGTATGGCTACACCTTC.

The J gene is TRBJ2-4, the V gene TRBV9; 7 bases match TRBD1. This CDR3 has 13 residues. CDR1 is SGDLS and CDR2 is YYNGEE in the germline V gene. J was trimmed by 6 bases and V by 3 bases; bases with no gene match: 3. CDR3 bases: TGTGCCAGCAGCGGAGGGACAGCAAACATTCAGTACTTC. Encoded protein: CASSGGTANIQYF.